What follows are 24 T cell receptor beta chains derived from one specimen sequenced in a study of CD4+ T cells in melanoma (dated by TCRdb to between 2021 and 2023). Libraries were prepared through the immunoSEQ multiplex PCR assay. The table comes from immuneACCESS by way of TCRdb, which keeps in-frame sequences with V and J called. Part of the clones is missing from these tables; in studies checked, under half for an unresolved V gene and the rest for unknown reasons. This sample has 90,000 to 130,000 clones in its table, and over 80% of those were observed once. The top ten constitute roughly 3.5% of the sample. The material sequenced was peripheral blood. The receptor source for this set is a human donor with melanoma.

This chain joins TRBV5-1 and TRBJ2-1; 9 nucleotides line up with TRBD2. Germline V gene data show CDR1 as SGHRS and CDR2 as YFSETQ. Germline trimming cut 4 bases from V and 5 bases from J; bases unmatched to any gene: 10. The CDR3 runs to 16 residues. The CDR3: CASSPHGTSRNNEQFF. The DNA for the CDR3 is TGCGCCAGCAGCCCCCACGGGACTAGCAGGAACAATGAGCAGTTCTTC.

The chain links TRBV10-3 to TRBJ2-1; 11 nucleotides match TRBD1. V gave up 2 bases and J gave up 8 bases; unmatched junction bases: 5. The CDR3 has 15 residues. CDR1 and CDR2 from the germline V gene are ENHRY and SYGVKD. The CDR3 loop reads CAISEGQGARDEQFF. As DNA, the CDR3 is TGTGCCATCAGTGAGGGACAGGGGGCGCGGGATGAGCAGTTCTTC.

The chain has TRBV12-1 and TRBJ1-5; TRBD1, the table's D call, lacks a check against the DNA. TRBV12-1 is a pseudogene. The CDR3 totals 17 residues. Here the CDR3 reads CASSFDWTGKDLWPQHF. CDR3 sequence (DNA): TGTGCCAGCAGCTTTGACTGGACAGGGAAGGACTTGTGGCCCCAGCATTTT.

This sequence joins TRBV7-9 and TRBJ2-7, with D perhaps matching TRBD1 (6 bases). The CDR3 extends over 13 amino acids. V was cut by 1 base and J by 2 bases, with 6 bases left in between. The germline V gene has CDR1 SEHNR and CDR2 FQNEAQ (reference sequence). The CDR3 loop reads CASSLGTAYEQYF. CDR3 in DNA: TGTGCCAGCAGCTTAGGGACAGCCTACGAGCAGTACTTC.

This rearrangement joins TRBV7-2 to TRBJ2-1, with TRBD1 as a possible D gene (6 bases). Germline V gene lookup returns CDR1 SGHTA and CDR2 FQGNSA. V gave up 1 base and J gave up 7 bases, with 8 bases separating them. The CDR3 loop spans 13 amino acids. The CDR3 here is CASSLVRGNEQFF. In DNA, the CDR3 is TGTGCCAGCAGCTTAGTGAGGGGGAATGAGCAGTTCTTC.

The V gene is TRBV7-9, the J gene TRBJ2-7, with 10 bases lining up with TRBD1. The ends lost 1 base at V and 3 bases at J; junction bases unmatched: 12. This CDR3 spans 18 amino acids. The germline gives CDR1 SEHNR, CDR2 FQNEAQ (reference sequence). The CDR3 coding sequence is TGTGCCAGCAGCTTAGTAAGGGGACAGGGGCGGATATTCTACGAGCAGTACTTC. Residues: CASSLVRGQGRIFYEQYF.

The V and J genes are TRBV4-1 and TRBJ2-3, with D possibly being TRBD1 (6 bases). The CDR3 extends over 16 amino acids. The V end lost 0 bases, the J end lost 0 bases, and 10 bases lay between the germline ends. Germline CDR1 and CDR2: MGHRA and YSYEKL. DNA of the CDR3: TGCGCCAGCAGCCAAGATTCAGGGGAAAGCACAGATACGCAGTATTTT. This codes for CASSQDSGESTDTQYF.

The chain joins TRBV6-1 to TRBJ1-2; perhaps TRBD1 as D (6 bases). The V end was cut by 6 bases, the J end by 6 bases, with 17 bases between. CDR1 and CDR2 from the germline V gene are MNHNS and SASEGT. The CDR3 sequence is 14 residues long. The CDR3 DNA reads TGTGCCAGCAGACCGCACACAGGGAGGGATGGCTACACCTTC. This sequence encodes CASRPHTGRDGYTF.

The V call is TRBV7-2, the J call TRBJ2-3; D perhaps matches TRBD1 (6 bases). Germline CDR1 reads SGHTA; CDR2 reads FQGNSA. The CDR3 is 14 amino acids. V was cut by 3 bases and J by 8 bases, with 15 bases left in between. CDR3 protein: CASSFGGPRRTQYF. In nucleotides, the CDR3 is TGTGCCAGCAGCTTTGGGGGCCCTAGGCGTACGCAGTATTTT.

V and J are TRBV28 and TRBJ2-3; 10 bases map to TRBD1. There are 15 residues in the CDR3. With 5 bases clipped from V and 4 bases from J, the junction kept 6 bases outside the gene matches. CDR1 MDHEN and CDR2 SYDVKM come from the germline V gene. This CDR3 reads CASSIPGQGSDTQYF. The CDR3 DNA follows: TGTGCCAGCAGTATACCGGGACAGGGGTCAGATACGCAGTATTTT.

This chain connects TRBV7-9 to TRBJ2-7; the D gene is possibly TRBD2 (5 bases). CDR3 size: 14 residues. The germline V gene has CDR1 SEHNR and CDR2 FQNEAQ (reference sequence). V lost 5 bases, J lost 1 base, and 12 bases lay in between. CDR3 sequence (DNA): TGTGCCAGCAGCCCTAAGGAGGTGTCCTACGAGCAGTACTTC. Translation gives CASSPKEVSYEQYF.

The rearrangement joins TRBV5-1 to TRBJ2-3; D is unresolved. V shed 1 base and J shed 4 bases, with 7 bases lying between them. This CDR3 region has 13 residues. Germline V lookup: CDR1 SGHRS, CDR2 YFSETQ. In DNA form, the CDR3 reads TGCGCCAGCAGCTTGATTCCCCCAGATACGCAGTATTTT. It encodes CASSLIPPDTQYF.

The rearrangement uses TRBV28 and TRBJ1-6, with no clear D. CDR1 and CDR2 from the germline V gene are MDHEN and SYDVKM. This CDR3 has 16 amino acids. V was trimmed by 6 bases and J by 0 bases, leaving 12 bases between them. CDR3 residues: CASSAGPSSYNSPLHF. Here the CDR3 DNA reads TGTGCCAGCAGCGCCGGGCCGAGCTCCTATAATTCACCCCTCCACTTT.

This clone was recorded only once. The chain recombines TRBV4-2 with TRBJ2-3; possibly TRBD1 for D (5 bases). Trimming took off 1 base at V and 5 bases at J, with 13 bases between the two ends. Germline values: CDR1 LGHNA, CDR2 YNFKEQ. This CDR3 is 15 amino acids long. The CDR3 loop is CASSQVSGWGDTQYF. CDR3 nucleotide sequence: TGTGCCAGCAGCCAAGTATCAGGGTGGGGAGATACGCAGTATTTT.

V is TRBV5-1 and J is TRBJ2-6; the D gene is possibly TRBD1 (6 bases). Trimming took 6 bases from V and 2 from J, leaving 9 bases between them. Germline assignment: CDR1 SGHRS and CDR2 YFSETQ. CDR3 length equals 14 residues. The CDR3 region has the DNA TGCGCCAGCACCCAGGGGCCTGGGGCCAACGTCCTGACTTTC. As protein: CASTQGPGANVLTF.

V gene TRBV19 combines with J gene TRBJ2-7, with 7 nucleotides matching TRBD2. CDR3 length: 11 residues. CDR1 is LNHDA and CDR2 is SQIVND in the germline V gene (reference sequence). The CDR3 is CAAGLPYEQYF. The CDR3 region has the DNA TGTGCAGCGGGGCTGCCTTACGAGCAGTACTTC.

V is TRBV9 and J is TRBJ2-5; D call uncertain. The CDR3 spans 11 residues. Trimming removed 2 bases at V and 3 bases at J, with 2 bases between. Per the germline V gene, CDR1 is SGDLS and CDR2 is YYNGEE. The CDR3 nucleotides are TGTGCCAGCAGCGTGGAAGAGACCCAGTACTTC. It specifies CASSVEETQYF.

This clone was picked up a small number of times. The CDR3 DNA is TGTGCCAGCAGCTTAGCCGGGCGTGAGCAGTTCTTC. Translation gives CASSLAGREQFF. The chain has TRBV7-3 and TRBJ2-1, with no clear D. The CDR3 has 12 amino acids. The germline V gene has CDR1 SGHTA and CDR2 FQGTGA. The V end was cut by 2 bases, the J end by 9 bases, with 8 bases between.

The V and J genes are TRBV25-1 and TRBJ2-2; D possibly corresponds to TRBD1 (5 bases). The CDR3 consists of 14 residues. Trimming cost V 3 bases and J 7 bases, with 12 bases left between them. Germline CDR1 reads MGHDK; CDR2 reads SYGVNS. The CDR3: CASSESGWDGELFF. The DNA of the CDR3 is TGTGCCAGCAGTGAGTCAGGGTGGGACGGGGAGCTGTTTTTT.

The chain joins TRBV7-9 to TRBJ2-2; D may be TRBD2 (6 bases). Germline lookup yields CDR1 SEHNR and CDR2 FQNEAQ (reference sequence). The CDR3 consists of 15 residues. Deletions cut 5 bases from V and 1 base from J, with 11 bases between. DNA of the CDR3: TGTGCCAGCAGCCCCGGACTACTGAACACCGGGGAGCTGTTTTTT. This translates into CASSPGLLNTGELFF.

The chain joins TRBV2 to TRBJ1-4; D is possibly TRBD1 (6 bases). The CDR3 is 16 amino acids. The germline V and J ends were trimmed by 7 bases and 7 bases, with 22 bases remaining between them. The germline V gene has CDR1 SNHLY and CDR2 FYNNEI. The CDR3 nucleotides read TGTGCCAGCACAAGGGACACCCTTTATTCGGGTGAAAAACTGTTTTTT. Translated, it gives CASTRDTLYSGEKLFF.

This chain uses TRBV27 with TRBJ2-7; no firm D call. V dropped 2 bases and J dropped 2 bases, with 7 bases sitting between them. This CDR3 region has 13 residues. Germline CDR1 reads MNHEY; CDR2 reads SMNVEV (reference sequence). This chain's CDR3 is CASSLSQTYEQYF. The CDR3 DNA sequence: TGTGCCAGCAGTTTAAGTCAGACCTACGAGCAGTACTTC.

The chain has TRBV11-2 and TRBJ2-2; TRBD2 matches 11 bases. Germline values: CDR1 SGHAT, CDR2 FQNNGV. V gave up 6 bases and J gave up 5 bases; unmatched junction bases: 8. The CDR3 has 16 amino acids. The CDR3 sequence is CASRATSGMGTGELFF. CDR3 in DNA: TGTGCCAGCAGGGCGACTAGCGGGATGGGAACCGGGGAGCTGTTTTTT.

The CDR3 bases are TGTGCCAGCTCACCCGACAGGGACGGCTACACCTTC. Protein: CASSPDRDGYTF. The gene calls are TRBV18 and TRBJ1-2; 7 bases match TRBD1. Losses at the gene ends were 3 bases for V and 8 bases for J; bases not matched to a gene: 3. The CDR3 is 12 residues long. CDR1 is KGHSH, CDR2 LQKENI, per germline.